Detailed here is one TCR beta chain. These data are taken from a study of OX40 agonist ivuxolimab in advanced cancers. Assay: immunoSEQ multiplex PCR; the TCRdb copy retains only in-frame clones and omits some. Of 65,000 to 85,000 clones in the sample, approximately 87% are singletons; the top ten hold around 4%. In germline, CDR1 is SGHAT, CDR2 FQNNGV. V lost 2 bases, J lost 1 base, and 2 bases stayed unmatched. CDR3 length: 15 residues. This chain links TRBV11-2 with TRBJ2-1; 7 nucleotides match TRBD1. This clonotype was sampled from an adult with an advanced solid tumor such as melanoma, head and neck, liver or kidney cancer. Sequences were derived from CD4+ or CD8+ T cells sorted from blood, sampled in a trial of the OX40 agonist ivuxolimab. CDR3 nucleotides: TGTGCCAGCAGCTTAACGACAGGGTCCTACAATGAGCAGTTCTTC. This sequence encodes CASSLTTGSYNEQFF.